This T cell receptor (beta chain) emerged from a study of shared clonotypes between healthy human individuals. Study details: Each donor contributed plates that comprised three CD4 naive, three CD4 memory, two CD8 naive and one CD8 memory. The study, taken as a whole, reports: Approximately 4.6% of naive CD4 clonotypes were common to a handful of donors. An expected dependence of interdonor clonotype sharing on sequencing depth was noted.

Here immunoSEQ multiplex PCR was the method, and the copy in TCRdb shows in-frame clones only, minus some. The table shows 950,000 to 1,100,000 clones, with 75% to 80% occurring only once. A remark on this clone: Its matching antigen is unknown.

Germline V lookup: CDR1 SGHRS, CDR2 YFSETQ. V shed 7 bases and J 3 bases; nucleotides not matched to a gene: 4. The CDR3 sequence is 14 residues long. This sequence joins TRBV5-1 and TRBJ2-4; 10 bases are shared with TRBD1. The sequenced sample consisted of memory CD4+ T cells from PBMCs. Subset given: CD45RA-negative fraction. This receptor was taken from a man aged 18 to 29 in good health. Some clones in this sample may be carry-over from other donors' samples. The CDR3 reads CASAGQGIKNIQYF. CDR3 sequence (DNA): TGCGCCAGCGCGGGACAGGGGATCAAAAACATTCAGTACTTC.